This T cell receptor beta chain was observed in a study of T cells in Graves' hyperthyroidism and ophthalmopathy. This clonotype was seen many times. TCR beta CDR3 sequences were amplified from RNA transcripts. First-round RT-PCR of the TCR CDR3 relied on the HTBI primer set. TCRdb called the multiplex PCR reads again in MiXCR, with one record for every CDR3 protein. Of around 380,000 distinct CDR3 sequences in the sample, approximately 13% were seen once. Not enrolled were patients with uncontrolled infection, other autoimmune disease, pregnancy or lactation. PBMCs were obtained from over 8.5 ml fresh peripheral blood. This CDR3 has 14 residues. The V and J ends lost 8 bases and 2 bases, in that order; junction bases with no gene match: 5. The germline CDR1 and CDR2 sequences are SNHLY and FYNNEI.

This TCR was recovered from a man under 40 with Graves' hyperthyroidism that later progressed to Graves' ophthalmopathy. This chain connects TRBV2 to TRBJ2-5; 10 nucleotides match TRBD1. Material for sequencing was blood. CDR3 sequence: CASFRDRGQETQYF. In nucleotides, the CDR3 is TGTGCCAGCTTCCGGGACAGGGGACAAGAGACCCAGTACTTC.